The sequence of this T cell receptor beta chain was determined in a study of technical replicates of blood from several donors. Here immunoSEQ multiplex PCR was the method, and the copy in TCRdb shows in-frame clones only, minus some. The sample has some 57,000 clones; roughly 97% are singletons. CDR1 SGHNT and CDR2 YENEEA come from the germline V gene. V dropped 5 bases and J dropped 8; count of bases not matched to a gene: 11. CDR3 length: 15 amino acids. Specimen: T cells isolated from PBMCs. The rearrangement uses TRBV11-3 and TRBJ2-1, with 8 bases fitting TRBD1. The TCR originated in a human donor in good health. The DNA of the CDR3 is TGTGCCAGCAGCCCTAACACAGGGGGGACGTATGAGCAGTTCTTC. This gives the protein CASSPNTGGTYEQFF.